The TCR beta chain described here comes from a study of cytomegalovirus exposure and HLA in healthy donors. Study-wide findings and caveats: Cytomegalovirus status was reportedly diagnosed by the classifier with high specificity and sensitivity. Earlier analysis yielded a pattern in which most TCR beta V segments were productive about 87% or about 30% of the time. The study assumed roughly uniform donor sequencing depth for presence/absence analyses. Later analysis identified about 17,000 TCR beta sequences associated with HLA alleles, using a false discovery rate threshold of 0.05.

Amplification used 60 Vbeta primers and 13 Jbeta primers. Measured with immunoSEQ multiplex PCR; TCRdb has only the in-frame clones, and not every one. The sample has roughly 100,000 clones; approximately 79% are singletons. As regards this clone: The antigen is unknown.

Germline V gene sequence: CDR1 MRHNA, CDR2 SNTAGT. This CDR3 contains 15 residues. V gave up 3 bases and J gave up 7 bases; unmatched junction bases: 6. The chain joins TRBV6-4 to TRBJ2-1; 10 bases are a match to TRBD2. The sequence came from a woman aged 60 to 75 in good health and CMV-seropositive. Sequenced material: PBMCs. The CDR3 DNA sequence: TGTGCCAGCAGTGAGGCTAGCGGGAGTGGAAATGAGCAGTTCTTC. Translating gives CASSEASGSGNEQFF.